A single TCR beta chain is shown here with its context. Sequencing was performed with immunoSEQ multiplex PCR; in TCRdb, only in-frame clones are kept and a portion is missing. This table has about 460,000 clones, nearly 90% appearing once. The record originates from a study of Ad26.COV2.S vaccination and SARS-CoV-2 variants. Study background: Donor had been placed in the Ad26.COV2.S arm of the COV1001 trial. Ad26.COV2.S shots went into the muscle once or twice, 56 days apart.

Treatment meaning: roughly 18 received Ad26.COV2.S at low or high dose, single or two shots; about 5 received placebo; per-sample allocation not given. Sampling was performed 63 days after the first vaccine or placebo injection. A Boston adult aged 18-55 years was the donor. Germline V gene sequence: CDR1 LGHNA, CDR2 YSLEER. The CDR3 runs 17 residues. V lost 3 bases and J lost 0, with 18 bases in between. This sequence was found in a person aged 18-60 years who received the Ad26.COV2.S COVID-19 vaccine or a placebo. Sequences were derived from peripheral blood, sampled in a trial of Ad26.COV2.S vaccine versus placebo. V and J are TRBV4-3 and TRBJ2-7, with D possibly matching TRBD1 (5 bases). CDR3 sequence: CASSHQAGAESSYEQYF. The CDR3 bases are TGCGCCAGCAGCCACCAAGCTGGGGCCGAGAGCTCCTACGAGCAGTACTTC.